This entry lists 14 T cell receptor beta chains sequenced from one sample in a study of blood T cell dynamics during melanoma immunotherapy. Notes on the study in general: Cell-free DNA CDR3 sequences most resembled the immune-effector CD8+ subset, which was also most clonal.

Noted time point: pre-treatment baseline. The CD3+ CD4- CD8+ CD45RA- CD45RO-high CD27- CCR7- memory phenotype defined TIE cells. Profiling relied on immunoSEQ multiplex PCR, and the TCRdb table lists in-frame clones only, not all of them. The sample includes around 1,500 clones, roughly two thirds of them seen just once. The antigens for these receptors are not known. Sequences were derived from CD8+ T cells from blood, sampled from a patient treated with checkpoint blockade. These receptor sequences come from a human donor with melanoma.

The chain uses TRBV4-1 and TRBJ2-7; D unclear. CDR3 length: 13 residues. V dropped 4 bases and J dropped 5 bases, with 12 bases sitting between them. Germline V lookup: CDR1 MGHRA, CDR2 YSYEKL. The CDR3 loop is CASSPDGPHEQYF. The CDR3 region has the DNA TGCGCCAGCAGCCCGGACGGACCCCACGAGCAGTACTTC.

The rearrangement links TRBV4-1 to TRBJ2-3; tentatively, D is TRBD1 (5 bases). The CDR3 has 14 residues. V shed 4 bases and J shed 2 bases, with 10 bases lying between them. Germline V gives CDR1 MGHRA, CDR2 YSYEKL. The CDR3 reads CASSLDRTTDTQYF. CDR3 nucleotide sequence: TGCGCCAGCAGCCTTGACAGAACCACAGATACGCAGTATTTT.

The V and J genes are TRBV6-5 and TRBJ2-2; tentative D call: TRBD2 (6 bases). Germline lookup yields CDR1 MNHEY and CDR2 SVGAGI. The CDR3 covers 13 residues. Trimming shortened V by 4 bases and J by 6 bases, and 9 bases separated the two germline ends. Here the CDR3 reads CASSSAGPGELFF. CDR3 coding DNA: TGTGCCAGCAGTTCCGCGGGACCCGGGGAGCTGTTTTTT.

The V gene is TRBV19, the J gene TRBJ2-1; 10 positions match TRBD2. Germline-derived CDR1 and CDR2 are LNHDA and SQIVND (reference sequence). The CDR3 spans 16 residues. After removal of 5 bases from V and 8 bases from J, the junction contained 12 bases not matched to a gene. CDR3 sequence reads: CASSSTAGGVLDEQFF. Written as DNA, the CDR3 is TGTGCCAGTAGTTCAACAGCGGGAGGGGTTCTCGATGAGCAGTTCTTC.

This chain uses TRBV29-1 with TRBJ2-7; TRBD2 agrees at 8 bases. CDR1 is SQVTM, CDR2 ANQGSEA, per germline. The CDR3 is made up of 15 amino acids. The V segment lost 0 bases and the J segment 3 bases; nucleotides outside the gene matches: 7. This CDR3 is CSVEDLDSGNYEQYF. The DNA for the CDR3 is TGCAGCGTTGAAGACCTGGATAGCGGGAACTACGAGCAGTACTTC.

The CDR3 DNA reads as TGTGCCAGCAGCGAGGGTGGCACGTCCTCCTACAATGAGCAGTTCTTC. Its protein is CASSEGGTSSYNEQFF. This chain connects TRBV9 to TRBJ2-1; no definite D call. CDR3 length: 16 residues. The germline V gene encodes CDR1 SGDLS and CDR2 YYNGEE. V lost 3 bases to trimming and J lost 0 bases, with 13 bases between them.

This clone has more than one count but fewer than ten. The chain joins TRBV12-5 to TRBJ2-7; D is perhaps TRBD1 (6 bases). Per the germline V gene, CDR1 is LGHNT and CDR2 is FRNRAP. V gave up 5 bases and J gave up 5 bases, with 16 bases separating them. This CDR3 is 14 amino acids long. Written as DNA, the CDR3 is TGTGCTAGTGGTCCACTCCAGGGGTGGGACGAGCAGTACTTC. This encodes CASGPLQGWDEQYF.

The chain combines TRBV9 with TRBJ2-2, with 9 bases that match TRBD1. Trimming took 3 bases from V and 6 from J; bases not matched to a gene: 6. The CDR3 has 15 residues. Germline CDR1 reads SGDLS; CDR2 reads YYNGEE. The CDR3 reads CASSALGQGSGELFF. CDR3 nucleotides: TGTGCCAGCAGCGCTCTGGGACAGGGCTCCGGGGAGCTGTTTTTT.

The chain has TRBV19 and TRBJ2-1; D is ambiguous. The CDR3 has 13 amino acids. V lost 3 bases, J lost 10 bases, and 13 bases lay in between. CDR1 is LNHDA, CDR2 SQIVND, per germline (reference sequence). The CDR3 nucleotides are TGTGCCAGTAGTATGAAGGCCCAGCCCGAGCAGTTCTTC. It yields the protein CASSMKAQPEQFF.

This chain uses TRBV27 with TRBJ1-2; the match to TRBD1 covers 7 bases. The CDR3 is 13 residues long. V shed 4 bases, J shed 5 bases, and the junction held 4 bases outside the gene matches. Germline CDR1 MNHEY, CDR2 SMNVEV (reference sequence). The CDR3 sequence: CASSSRGLYGYTF. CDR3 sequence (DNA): TGTGCCAGCAGTTCAAGGGGGCTGTATGGCTACACCTTC.

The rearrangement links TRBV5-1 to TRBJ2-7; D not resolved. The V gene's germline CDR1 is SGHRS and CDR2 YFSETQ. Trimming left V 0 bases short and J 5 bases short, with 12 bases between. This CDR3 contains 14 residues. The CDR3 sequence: CASSLVLGPDEQYF. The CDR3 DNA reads TGCGCCAGCAGCTTGGTTTTGGGTCCGGACGAGCAGTACTTC.

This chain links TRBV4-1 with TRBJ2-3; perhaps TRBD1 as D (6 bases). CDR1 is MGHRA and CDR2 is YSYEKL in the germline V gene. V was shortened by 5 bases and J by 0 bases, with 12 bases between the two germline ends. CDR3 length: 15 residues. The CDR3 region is CASSDTGSSTDTQYF. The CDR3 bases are TGCGCCAGCAGCGACACAGGGTCGAGCACAGATACGCAGTATTTT.

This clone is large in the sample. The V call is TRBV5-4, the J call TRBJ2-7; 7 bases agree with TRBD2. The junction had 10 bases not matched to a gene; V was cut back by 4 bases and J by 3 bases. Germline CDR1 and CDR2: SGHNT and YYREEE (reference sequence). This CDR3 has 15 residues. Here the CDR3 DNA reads TGTGCCAGCAGCGGGGGGGAGAACCAGAACTACGAGCAGTACTTC. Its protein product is CASSGGENQNYEQYF.

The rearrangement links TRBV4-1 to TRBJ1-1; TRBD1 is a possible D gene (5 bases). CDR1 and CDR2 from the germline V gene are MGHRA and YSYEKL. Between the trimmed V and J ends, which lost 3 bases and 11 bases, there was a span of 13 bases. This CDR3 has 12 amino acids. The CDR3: CASSQGPTSAFF. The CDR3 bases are TGCGCCAGCAGCCAGGGACCCACGTCGGCTTTCTTT.